These 17 T cell receptor beta chains came from one sample sequenced in a study of blood T cell repertoires in COVID-19. Measured with immunoSEQ multiplex PCR; TCRdb has only the in-frame clones, and not every one. The sample yields around 31,000 clones, 88% seen once. Material for sequencing was peripheral blood. These receptors were taken from a man in his sixties with COVID-19, enrolled during active disease.

The chain carries TRBV2 and TRBJ1-1; D is undetermined. Trimming removed 8 bases from V and 3 bases from J, with 10 bases in between. Germline CDR1 and CDR2: SNHLY and FYNNEI. This CDR3 is 12 amino acids long. The CDR3 is CASRREDTEAFF. For the CDR3, the DNA is TGTGCCAGCCGTCGCGAAGACACTGAAGCTTTCTTT.

This sequence joins TRBV15 and TRBJ2-2, with 8 bases aligning to TRBD2. Germline CDR1 reads LNHNV; CDR2 reads YYDKDF (reference sequence). Unmatched junction bases numbered 17, after V lost 0 bases and J lost 5 bases. The CDR3 contains 20 residues. The chain's CDR3 is CATSRDQVAGGLGRTGELFF. The CDR3 DNA reads TGTGCCACCAGCAGAGATCAAGTGGCGGGAGGTCTTGGTCGGACCGGGGAGCTGTTTTTT.

This clone was detected only a few times. The chain carries TRBV5-4 and TRBJ1-1, with D perhaps TRBD1 (5 bases). Germline-derived CDR1 and CDR2 are SGHNT and YYREEE (reference sequence). The length of the CDR3 is 15 residues. Trimming pared 1 base from V and 4 bases from J, leaving 14 bases between. The CDR3 coding sequence is TGTGCCAGCAGCTTGCAGTTTCAGGGTGGCACTGAAGCTTTCTTT. Protein sequence: CASSLQFQGGTEAFF.

A few counts support this clone. The chain's CDR3 is CASSPPRWGVTDTQYF. The CDR3 DNA follows: TGTGCCAGCAGCCCCCCGCGGTGGGGAGTCACAGATACGCAGTATTTT. The chain uses TRBV3-1 (or the pseudogene TRBV3-2) and TRBJ2-3; the D gene is possibly TRBD2 (5 bases). The CDR3 length is 16 residues. The germline CDR1 and CDR2 sequences are LGHDT and YNNKEL (reference sequence). The V gene lost 4 bases and the J gene lost 2 bases, with 16 bases spanning the gap.

This chain joins TRBV29-1 and TRBJ1-1; D unresolved. V was trimmed by 4 bases and J by 1 base, leaving 10 bases between them. The CDR3 totals 13 residues. The germline gives CDR1 SQVTM, CDR2 ANQGSEA. For the CDR3, the DNA is TGCAGCGTTGTGGGCACCACGAACACTGAAGCTTTCTTT. Amino acid sequence: CSVVGTTNTEAFF. Together with reference TRBV29-1 and TRBJ1-1, the CDR3 gives the full variable domain: SAVISQKPSRDICQRGTSLTIQCQVDSQVTMMFWYRQQPGQSLTLIATANQGSEATYESGFVIDKFPISRPNLTFSTLTVSNMSPEDSSIYLCSVVGTTNTEAFFGQGTRLTVV.

The V and J genes are TRBV19 and TRBJ1-3; D is possibly TRBD1 (5 bases). In germline, CDR1 is LNHDA, CDR2 SQIVND (reference sequence). The CDR3 runs to 14 residues. V was trimmed by 11 bases and J by 0 bases, leaving 14 bases between them. The DNA for the CDR3 is TGTGCCGCCCGGGACTTAGGCTCTGGAAACACCATATATTTT. This sequence encodes CAARDLGSGNTIYF.

The CDR3 region has the DNA TGTGCCATCACAAGCGGAGGTGAGACCCAGTACTTC. The encoded protein is CAITSGGETQYF. The chain recombines TRBV10-3 with TRBJ2-5; a possible D gene is TRBD2 (5 bases). Germline CDR1 is ENHRY and CDR2 is SYGVKD. The CDR3 contains 12 residues. With 7 bases removed from V and 5 bases from J, the gap between germline ends came to 11 bases.

The V call is TRBV29-1, the J call TRBJ1-2, with 9 bases lining up with TRBD1. Looked up from germline, CDR1 is SQVTM and CDR2 is ANQGSEA. CDR3 size: 15 residues. The V gene end was trimmed by 3 bases and the J gene end by 8 bases; junction bases not matched to a gene: 13. The DNA for the CDR3 is TGCAGCGTTGAGGGCTCCGGGACAGGGCGTGAAGGCTACACCTTC. Protein product: CSVEGSGTGREGYTF.

The chain couples TRBV29-1 to TRBJ2-7; the D gene is possibly TRBD1 (6 bases). CDR1 SQVTM and CDR2 ANQGSEA come from the germline V gene. With 3 bases removed from V and 2 bases from J, the gap between germline ends came to 11 bases. CDR3 size: 13 residues. CDR3 DNA: TGCAGCGTTGAGGGGGCCCCGCCCTACGAGCAGTACTTC. This encodes CSVEGAPPYEQYF.

The chain employs TRBV2 and TRBJ1-1; a weak D match, TRBD1 (5 bases). The CDR3 loop spans 14 amino acids. V was trimmed by 8 bases and J by 1 base, leaving 14 bases between them. CDR1 is SNHLY, CDR2 FYNNEI, per germline. CDR3 DNA sequence: TGTGCCAGCCGAAGGGGCACTCGGAACACTGAAGCTTTCTTT. Amino acids: CASRRGTRNTEAFF.

The genes are TRBV25-1 and TRBJ1-2; TRBD1 agrees at 8 bases. V was clipped by 2 bases and J by 8 bases; unmatched bases: 10. Germline CDR1 reads MGHDK; CDR2 reads SYGVNS. There are 15 residues in the CDR3. The CDR3 region has the DNA TGTGCCAGCAGTGAACCTGGACAGGGTTTTTACGGCTACACCTTC. Residues: CASSEPGQGFYGYTF.

The chain couples TRBV24-1 to TRBJ2-3; 11 positions match TRBD2. Germline V lookup: CDR1 KGHDR, CDR2 SFDVKD. V was pared by 4 bases and J by 3 bases, with 8 bases of the junction left unmatched. The CDR3 totals 17 residues. This chain's CDR3 is CATSDPGLAGSTDTQYF. In DNA form, the CDR3 reads TGTGCCACCAGTGACCCAGGACTAGCGGGTTCTACAGATACGCAGTATTTT.

V gene TRBV19 combines with J gene TRBJ2-3, with 11 nucleotides matching TRBD1. This CDR3 comprises 15 residues. CDR1 is LNHDA and CDR2 is SQIVND in the germline V gene (reference sequence). Trimming took 9 bases from V and 4 from J; bases not matched to a gene: 9. The CDR3 loop is CASTRTGGRADTQYF. The CDR3 DNA sequence: TGTGCCAGCACCCGGACAGGGGGCCGGGCAGATACGCAGTATTTT.

This clone was observed a few times. The rearrangement uses TRBV6-2 or TRBV6-3 and TRBJ2-3, with TRBD2 matching over 11 bases. Germline V gene sequence: CDR1 MNHEY, CDR2 SVGEGT. The CDR3 sequence is 20 residues long. With 6 bases clipped from V and 2 bases from J, the junction kept 19 bases outside the gene matches. The CDR3 region is CASSLSGGTSGPYHTDTQYF. The CDR3 region has the DNA TGTGCCAGCAGCTTGAGCGGAGGGACTAGCGGTCCCTACCACACAGATACGCAGTATTTT.

The rearrangement links TRBV2 to TRBJ1-1; D gene unclear. This CDR3 contains 13 residues. Trimming shortened V by 7 bases and J by 5 bases, and 14 bases separated the two germline ends. The germline V gene has CDR1 SNHLY and CDR2 FYNNEI. Here the CDR3 reads CASTPWARTEAFF. The CDR3 DNA follows: TGTGCCAGCACCCCGTGGGCAAGGACTGAAGCTTTCTTT. Variable domain in full (rest from reference TRBV2 and TRBJ1-1): EPEVTQTPSHQVTQMGQEVILRCVPISNHLYFYWYRQILGQKVEFLVSFYNNEISEKSEIFDDQFSVERPDGSNFTLKIRSTKLEDSAMYFCASTPWARTEAFFGQGTRLTVV.

The chain links TRBV9 to TRBJ2-5; TRBD2 agrees at 7 bases. Trimming took 0 bases from V and 3 from J; bases not matched to a gene: 2. The CDR3 has 14 residues. The germline V gene has CDR1 SGDLS and CDR2 YYNGEE. CDR3 bases: TGTGCCAGCAGCGTAGGGCTAGCGGAAGAGACCCAGTACTTC. It yields the protein CASSVGLAEETQYF.

This chain's CDR3 is CASLREGPRNEQFF. CDR3 DNA: TGTGCCAGCCTGCGGGAGGGCCCTCGCAATGAGCAGTTCTTC. The chain joins TRBV2 to TRBJ2-1, with 9 bases matching TRBD2. Unmatched junction bases numbered 8, after V lost 8 bases and J lost 6 bases. The CDR3 runs 14 residues. Germline loops: CDR1 SNHLY, CDR2 FYNNEI.